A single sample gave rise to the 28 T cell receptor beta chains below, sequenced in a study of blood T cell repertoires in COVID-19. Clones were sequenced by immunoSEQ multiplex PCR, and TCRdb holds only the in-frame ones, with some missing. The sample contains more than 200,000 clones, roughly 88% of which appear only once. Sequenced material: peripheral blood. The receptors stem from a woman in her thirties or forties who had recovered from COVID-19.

CDR3 in DNA: TGTGCCAGCAACCGAAGGGAGGGGGTCGGCAATCAGCCCCAGCATTTT. Residues: CASNRREGVGNQPQHF. The chain couples TRBV2 to TRBJ1-5, with D maybe TRBD1 (6 bases). The CDR3 totals 16 residues. Germline values: CDR1 SNHLY, CDR2 FYNNEI. The germline V and J ends were trimmed by 7 bases and 2 bases, with 18 bases remaining between them.

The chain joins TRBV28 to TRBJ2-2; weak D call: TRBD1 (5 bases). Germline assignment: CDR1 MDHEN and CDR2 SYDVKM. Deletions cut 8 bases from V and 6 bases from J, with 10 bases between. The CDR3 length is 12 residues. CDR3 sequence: CASLRAPGELFF. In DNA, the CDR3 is TGTGCCAGCCTCAGGGCTCCCGGGGAGCTGTTTTTT.

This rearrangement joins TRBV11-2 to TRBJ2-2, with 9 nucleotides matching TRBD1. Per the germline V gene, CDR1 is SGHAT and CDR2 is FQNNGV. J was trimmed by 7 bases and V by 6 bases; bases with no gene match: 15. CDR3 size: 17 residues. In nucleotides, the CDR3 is TGTGCCAGCAGTCTTCCTACGGGACAGGGTAGGATCGGGGAGCTGTTTTTT. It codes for CASSLPTGQGRIGELFF.

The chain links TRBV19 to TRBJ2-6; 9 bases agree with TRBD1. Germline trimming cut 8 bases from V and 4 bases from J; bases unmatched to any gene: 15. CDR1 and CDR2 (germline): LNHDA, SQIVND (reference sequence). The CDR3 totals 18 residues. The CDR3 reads CASAVLGQGRSGANVLTF. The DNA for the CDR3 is TGTGCCAGTGCTGTTTTGGGACAGGGACGTTCGGGGGCCAACGTCCTGACTTTC.

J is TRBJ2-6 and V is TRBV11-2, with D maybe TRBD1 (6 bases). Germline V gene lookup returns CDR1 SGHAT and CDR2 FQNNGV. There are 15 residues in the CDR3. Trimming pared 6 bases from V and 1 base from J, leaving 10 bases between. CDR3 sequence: CASRGAWSGANVLTF. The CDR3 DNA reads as TGTGCCAGCAGGGGGGCGTGGTCTGGGGCCAACGTCCTGACTTTC.

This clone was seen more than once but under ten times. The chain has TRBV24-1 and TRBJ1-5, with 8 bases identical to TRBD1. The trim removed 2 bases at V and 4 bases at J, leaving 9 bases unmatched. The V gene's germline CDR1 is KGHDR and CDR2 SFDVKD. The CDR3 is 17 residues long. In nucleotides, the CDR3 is TGTGCCACCAGTGATTCCGGATTAGGACAGGGTAATCAGCCCCAGCATTTT. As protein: CATSDSGLGQGNQPQHF.

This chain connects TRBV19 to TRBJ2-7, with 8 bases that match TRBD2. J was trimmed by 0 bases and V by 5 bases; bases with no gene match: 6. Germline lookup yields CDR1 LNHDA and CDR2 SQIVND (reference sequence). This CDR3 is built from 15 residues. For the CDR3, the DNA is TGTGCCAGTAGTCTCCTAAGCGGGGGCTCCTACGAGCAGTACTTC. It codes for CASSLLSGGSYEQYF.

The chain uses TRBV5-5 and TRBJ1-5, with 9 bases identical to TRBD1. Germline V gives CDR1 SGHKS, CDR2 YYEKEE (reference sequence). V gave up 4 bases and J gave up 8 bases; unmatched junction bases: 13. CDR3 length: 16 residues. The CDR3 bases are TGTGCCAGCAGCCCCGGGACAGGGAAGGAGAGTAAGCCCCAGCATTTT. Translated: CASSPGTGKESKPQHF.

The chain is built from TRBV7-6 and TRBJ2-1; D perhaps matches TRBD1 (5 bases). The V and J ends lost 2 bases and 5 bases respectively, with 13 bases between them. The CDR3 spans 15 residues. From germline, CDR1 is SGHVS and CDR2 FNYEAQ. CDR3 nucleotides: TGTGCCAGCAGCTTACCCCAGGGCCGCGACAATGAGCAGTTCTTC. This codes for CASSLPQGRDNEQFF.

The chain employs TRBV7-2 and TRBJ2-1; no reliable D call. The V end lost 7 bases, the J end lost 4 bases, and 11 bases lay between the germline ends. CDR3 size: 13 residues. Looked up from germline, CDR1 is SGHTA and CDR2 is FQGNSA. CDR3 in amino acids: CASTNPDYNEQFF. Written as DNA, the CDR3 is TGTGCCAGCACCAATCCAGATTACAATGAGCAGTTCTTC.

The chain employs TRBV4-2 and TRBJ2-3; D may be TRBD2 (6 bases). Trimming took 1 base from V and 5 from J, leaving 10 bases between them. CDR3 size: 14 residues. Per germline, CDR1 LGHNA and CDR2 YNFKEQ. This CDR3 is CASSQAGGGDTQYF. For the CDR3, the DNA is TGTGCCAGCAGCCAAGCCGGGGGTGGAGATACGCAGTATTTT.

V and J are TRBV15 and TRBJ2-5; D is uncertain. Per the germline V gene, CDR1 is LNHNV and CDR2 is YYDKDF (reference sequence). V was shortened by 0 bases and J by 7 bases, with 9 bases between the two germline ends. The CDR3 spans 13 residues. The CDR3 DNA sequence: TGTGCCACCAGCAGAGACCCCGGCGGGACCCAGTACTTC. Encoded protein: CATSRDPGGTQYF. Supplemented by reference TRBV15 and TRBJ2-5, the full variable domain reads DAMVIQNPRYQVTQFGKPVTLSCSQTLNHNVMYWYQQKSSQAPKLLFHYYDKDFNNEADTPDNFQSRRPNTSFCFLDIRSPGLGDTAMYLCATSRDPGGTQYFGPGTRLLVL.

CDR3 sequence (DNA): TGTGCCACCAGTGTCGGGACTAGCGGCGTCTCCTACGAGCAGTACTTC. Residues: CATSVGTSGVSYEQYF. The chain employs TRBV24-1 and TRBJ2-7; 11 bases match TRBD2. CDR1 is KGHDR and CDR2 is SFDVKD in the germline V gene. Losses at the gene ends were 5 bases for V and 0 bases for J; bases not matched to a gene: 5. This CDR3 comprises 16 residues.

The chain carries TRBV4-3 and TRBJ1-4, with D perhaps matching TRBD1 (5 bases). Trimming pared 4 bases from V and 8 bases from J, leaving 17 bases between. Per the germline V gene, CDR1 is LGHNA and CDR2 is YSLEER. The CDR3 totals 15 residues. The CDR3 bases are TGCGCCAGCAGCCTGGGATACTCGGAGGGGGAAAAACTGTTTTTT. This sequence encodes CASSLGYSEGEKLFF.

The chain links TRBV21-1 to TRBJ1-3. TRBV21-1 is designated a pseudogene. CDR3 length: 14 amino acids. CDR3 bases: TGTGCCAGCAGGGACGGGGACTCTGGAAACACCATATATTTT. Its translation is CASRDGDSGNTIYF.

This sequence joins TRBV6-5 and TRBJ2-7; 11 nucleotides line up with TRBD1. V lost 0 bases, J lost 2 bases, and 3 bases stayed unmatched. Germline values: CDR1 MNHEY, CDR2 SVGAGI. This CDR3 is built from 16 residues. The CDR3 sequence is CASSYSGTGGAYEQYF. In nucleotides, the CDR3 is TGTGCCAGCAGTTACTCCGGGACAGGGGGGGCCTACGAGCAGTACTTC.

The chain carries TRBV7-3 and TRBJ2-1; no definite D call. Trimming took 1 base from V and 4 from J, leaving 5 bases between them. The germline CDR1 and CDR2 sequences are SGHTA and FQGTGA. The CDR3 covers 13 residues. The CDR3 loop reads CASSLNAYNEQFF. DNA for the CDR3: TGTGCCAGCAGCTTAAACGCGTACAATGAGCAGTTCTTC. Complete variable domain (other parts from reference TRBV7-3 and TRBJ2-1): GAGVSQTPSNKVTEKGKYVELRCDPISGHTALYWYRQSLGQGPEFLIYFQGTGAADDSGLPNDRFFAVRPEGSVSTLKIQRTERGDSAVYLCASSLNAYNEQFFGPGTRLTVL.

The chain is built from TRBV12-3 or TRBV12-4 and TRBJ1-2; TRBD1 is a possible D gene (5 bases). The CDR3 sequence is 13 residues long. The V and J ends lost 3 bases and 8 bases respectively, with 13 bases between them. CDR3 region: CASSLYRGYGYTF. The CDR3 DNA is TGTGCCAGCAGTTTGTATAGGGGATACGGCTACACCTTC.

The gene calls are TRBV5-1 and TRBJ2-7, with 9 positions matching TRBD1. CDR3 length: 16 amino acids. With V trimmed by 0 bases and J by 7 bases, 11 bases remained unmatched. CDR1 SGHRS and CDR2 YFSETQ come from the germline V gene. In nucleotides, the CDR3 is TGCGCCAGCAGCTTGGGGGTTTCGGGACAGGGTGTTGAGCAGTACTTC. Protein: CASSLGVSGQGVEQYF. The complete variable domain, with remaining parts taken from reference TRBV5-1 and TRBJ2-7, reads KAGVTQTPRYLIKTRGQQVTLSCSPISGHRSVSWYQQTPGQGLQFLFEYFSETQRNKGNFPGRFSGRQFSNSRSEMNVSTLELGDSALYLCASSLGVSGQGVEQYFGPGTRLTVT.

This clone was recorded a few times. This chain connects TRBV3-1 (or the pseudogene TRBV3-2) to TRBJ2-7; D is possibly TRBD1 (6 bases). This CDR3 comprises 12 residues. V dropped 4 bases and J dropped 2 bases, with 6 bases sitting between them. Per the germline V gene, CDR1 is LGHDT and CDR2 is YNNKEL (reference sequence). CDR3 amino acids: CASSRTAYEQYF. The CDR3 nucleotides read TGTGCCAGCAGCCGGACAGCCTACGAGCAGTACTTC.

CDR3 region: CASSPQRERGDTQYF. As DNA, the CDR3 is TGTGCCAGCAGCCCGCAGCGGGAGAGGGGAGATACGCAGTATTTT. The chain combines TRBV11-2 with TRBJ2-3; 8 bases line up with TRBD2. V trimming: 5 bases; J trimming: 5 bases; junction bases outside the gene matches: 9. This CDR3 is built from 15 residues. Per the germline V gene, CDR1 is SGHAT and CDR2 is FQNNGV. Using reference TRBV11-2 and TRBJ2-3 for the parts outside the CDR3, the full variable domain is EAGVAQSPRYKIIEKRQSVAFWCNPISGHATLYWYQQILGQGPKLLIQFQNNGVVDDSQLPKDRFSAERLKGVDSTLKIQPAKLEDSAVYLCASSPQRERGDTQYFGPGTRLTVL.

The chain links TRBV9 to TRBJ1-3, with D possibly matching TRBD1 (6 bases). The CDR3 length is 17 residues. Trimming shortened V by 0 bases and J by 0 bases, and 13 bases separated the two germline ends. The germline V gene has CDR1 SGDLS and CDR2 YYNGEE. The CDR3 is CASSVGQGTSSGNTIYF. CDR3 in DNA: TGTGCCAGCAGCGTAGGTCAGGGGACGAGCTCTGGAAACACCATATATTTT.

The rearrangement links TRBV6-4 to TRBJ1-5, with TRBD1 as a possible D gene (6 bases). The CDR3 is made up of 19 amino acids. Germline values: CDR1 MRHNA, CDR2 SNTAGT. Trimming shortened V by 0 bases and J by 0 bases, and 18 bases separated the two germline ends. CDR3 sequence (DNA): TGTGCCAGCAGTGACTCAAGCCGATTCGGACAGAATAGCAATCAGCCCCAGCATTTT. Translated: CASSDSSRFGQNSNQPQHF.

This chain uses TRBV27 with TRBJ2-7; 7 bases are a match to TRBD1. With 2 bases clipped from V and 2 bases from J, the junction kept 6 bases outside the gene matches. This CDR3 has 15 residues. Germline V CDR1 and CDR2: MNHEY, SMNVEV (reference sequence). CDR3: CASSLRQGKAYEQYF. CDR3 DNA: TGTGCCAGCAGTTTACGACAGGGAAAGGCCTACGAGCAGTACTTC.

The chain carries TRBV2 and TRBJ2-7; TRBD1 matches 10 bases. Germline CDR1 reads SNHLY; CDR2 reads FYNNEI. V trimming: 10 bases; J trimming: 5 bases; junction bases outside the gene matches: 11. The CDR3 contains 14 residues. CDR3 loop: CATKETGGRHEQYF. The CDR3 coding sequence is TGTGCCACCAAAGAGACAGGGGGCCGTCACGAGCAGTACTTC.

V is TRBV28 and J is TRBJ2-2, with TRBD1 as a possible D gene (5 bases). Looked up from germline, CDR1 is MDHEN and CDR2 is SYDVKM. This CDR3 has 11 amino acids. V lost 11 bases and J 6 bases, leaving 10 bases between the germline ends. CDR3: CAGGAPGELFF. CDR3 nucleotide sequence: TGTGCCGGTGGGGCCCCCGGGGAGCTGTTTTTT.

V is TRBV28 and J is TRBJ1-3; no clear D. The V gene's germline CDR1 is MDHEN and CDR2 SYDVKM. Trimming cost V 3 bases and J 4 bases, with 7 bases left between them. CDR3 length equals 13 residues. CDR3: CASSFEGGNTIYF. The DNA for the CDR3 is TGTGCCAGCAGTTTTGAGGGAGGAAACACCATATATTTT.

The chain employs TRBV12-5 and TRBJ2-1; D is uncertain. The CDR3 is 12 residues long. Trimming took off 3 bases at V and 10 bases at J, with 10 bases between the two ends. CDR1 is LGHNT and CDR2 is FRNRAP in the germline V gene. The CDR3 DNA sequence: TGTGCTAGTGGTTTCCTGGCTGGCGAGCAGTTCTTC. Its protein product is CASGFLAGEQFF.